What follows describes a single TCR beta chain. The protocol was immunoSEQ multiplex PCR, while the TCRdb copy is restricted to in-frame clones and leaves out a portion. Of 85,000 to 95,000 clones detected, 89% appear once; the ten largest clones hold 0.85% to 1%. Time point defined: pretreatment peripheral blood. The data originate from a study of PD-L1 blockade in urothelial cancer. The origin of this receptor is a woman at least 80 years old with urothelial cancer. This sample comprised PBMCs, obtained around atezolizumab (anti-PD-L1) treatment.

CDR3 nucleotide sequence: TGTGCCAGCAGCTTGACGGGGAGCAATCAGCCCCAGCATTTT. Its protein is CASSLTGSNQPQHF. The chain couples TRBV5-4 to TRBJ1-5; D remains unclear. This CDR3 is built from 14 residues. The germline V gene encodes CDR1 SGHNT and CDR2 YYREEE (reference sequence). Between the trimmed V and J ends, which lost 1 base and 1 base, there was a span of 6 bases.